This entry concerns a single T cell receptor (beta chain). This clone occurred a few times. The target of this receptor is not known. The record has no base qualities; no much larger clone is one base away. The library relied on the immunoSEQ multiplex PCR assay. TCR beta CDR3 sequencing was performed on DNA from the cultured, isolated CD4+ T cells. The source study handled its data this way. The analysis removed non-productive TCR sequences, trimmed reads to the CDR3 region, and retained only CDR3s that were 7 or more amino acids long. Antigen-specific clonotypes were identified using the MANAFEST web app by comparison of expansion in peptide wells against reference cultures. To be called positive, a clone needed expansion at FDR<0.05 compared with the reference and with all other wells, an odds ratio greater than 5, and a frequency greater than 0.1% in two replicate wells. Clonotypes significantly expanded in SARS-CoV-2 spike wells and in at least one common cold coronavirus spike condition were defined as cross-reactive. CDR3 similarity was assessed by Levenshtein distance using the stringdist R package, and unrooted trees were constructed with ape in R 3.6.1. The source is immuneACCESS, and TCRdb retained only in-frame sequences with V and J called. Part of the clones is not carried over; for the studies checked, unresolved V genes explain less than half of this, and the remainder is unexplained. V and J calls and clone size are as listed in that table; D and trimming were resolved from the DNA. The sample table contains 30,000 to 35,000 clones; only one count was recorded for approximately 77% of them. 6.6% of the sample is in the top ten clones.

This sample was taken from a study of vaccination effects on CD4 cells after COVID-19 (dated by TCRdb to 2021 to 2024). Regarding the complete study: In the ViraFEST assay, PBMC were stimulated with viral peptide pools, and antigen-specific CD4+ T cell clonotypes were then identified by expansion using TCR sequencing. Three convalescent patients were sampled early (day +14) and late (day +241, +227, +161 respectively) after vaccination. Post-vaccine samples across the study were collected a median of 72 days after the second dose, with a range of 14 to 241. Around 2 million PBMC per well were cultured in IMDM with around 5% human AB serum, roughly 10 IU/ml IL-2 and gentamicin, plus 10 ug/ml peptides. SARS-CoV-2 spike-specific CD4+ TCR repertoires from before and after mRNA vaccination were compared in COVID-19 convalescent patients and in infection-naive vaccine recipients. Altogether, roughly 10 COVID-19 convalescent patients and 4 SARS-CoV-2-naive healthy vaccine recipients made up the full study. In the study, cultures from other donors were sequenced using the Oncomine TCR Beta short-read assay on an Illumina iSeq 100. General study outcomes and caveats: Clones induced by infection and clones induced by vaccination both contracted markedly at late timepoints after vaccination, which fits with T cell responses waning over time. Only a small number of convalescent patients were included, and no early post-infection timepoints were available, which limited the study. In convalescent patients, the post-vaccine spike-reactive repertoire was composed mainly of new vaccine-induced clones that were largely distinct from infection-induced clones.

After less than 13 days of culture, CD4+ T cells were isolated with the EasySep CD4+ T cell isolation kit. PCR-confirmed SARS-CoV-2 infection had occurred in convalescent patients between March and December 2020, before the Alpha, Beta and Delta variants emerged in the United States. Each participant received two doses of an mRNA SARS-CoV-2 vaccine, either BNT162b2 or mRNA-1273. On days 3 and 7, half of the culture medium was replaced with fresh IL-2-containing medium. Unless noted otherwise, every peptide stimulation condition was cultured in triplicate wells. Using Ficoll-Paque Plus gradient centrifugation, PBMC were separated from whole blood and then either used fresh or cryopreserved at -140C. The QIAamp micro DNA kit was used to extract genomic DNA from the cultured CD4+ T cells. Germline trimming amounts to 10 bases on V and 5 bases on J, with 7 as the count of junction bases outside the gene matches. The CDR3 goes from the cysteine to the phenylalanine over 13 residues. Only the CDR3 portion is preserved as DNA: 39 bases, with reading frame beginning at the first base. As encoded in the germline V gene, CDR1 is MDHEN while CDR2 is SYDVKM.

This clonotype was obtained from a human donor who had a prior SARS-CoV-2 infection. The chain links TRBV28 with TRBJ2-7, with TRBD1 matching 11 junction bases. The specimen comprised CD4+ T cells from PBMCs cultured without peptide, sampled after COVID-19 vaccination. The CDR3 corresponds to CAIVKGQGDEQYF. The DNA sequence is TGTGCCATAGTCAAGGGACAGGGGGACGAGCAGTACTTC. This CDR3, with the reference TRBV28 and TRBJ2-7 proteins standing in past its ends, gives the full variable domain DVKVTQSSRYLVKRTGEKVFLECVQDMDHENMFWYRQDPGLGLRLIYFSYDVKMKEKGDIPEGYSVSREKKERFSLILESASTNQTSMYLCAIVKGQGDEQYFGPGTRLTVT.